Below, one T cell receptor (beta chain) is given with its context. These data are taken from a study of neurological immune-mediated disorders. From germline, CDR1 is SGHRS and CDR2 YFSETQ. CDR3 length: 15 amino acids. V was pared by 5 bases and J by 11 bases, with 14 bases of the junction left unmatched. Time point: longitudinal time-point 2. The unsorted libraries were produced from 2 million PBMCs held at -80 C. TCRdb re-called the 5' RACE reads with MiXCR, one entry per CDR3 protein. This table holds roughly 48,000 distinct CDR3 sequences, around 13% found once. The clonotype comes from a male donor with HTLV-1-associated myelopathy (HAM/TSP). The material sequenced was PBMCs. This chain connects TRBV5-1 to TRBJ2-2; TRBD1 agrees at 8 bases. The CDR3 nucleotides are TGCGCCAGCAGTTGGGGGACAGGAAACACCAGAGAGCTGTTTTTT. Translated, it gives CASSWGTGNTRELFF.